Following are 10 T cell receptor beta chains from one sample sequenced in a study of OX40 agonist ivuxolimab in advanced cancers. Some clones are missing from TCRdb's copy, which holds only in-frame ones; the method was immunoSEQ multiplex PCR. The table has about 80,000 clones, 90% seen once. The specimen comprised CD4+ or CD8+ T cells sorted from blood, sampled in a trial of the OX40 agonist ivuxolimab. The receptors shown here come from an adult with an advanced solid tumor such as melanoma, head and neck, liver or kidney cancer.

The count of this clone is one. The chain links TRBV7-2 to TRBJ2-5; 10 positions agree with TRBD1. This CDR3 spans 14 amino acids. Germline V lookup: CDR1 SGHTA, CDR2 FQGNSA. After removal of 8 bases from V and 7 bases from J, the junction contained 10 bases not matched to a gene. CDR3 DNA: TGTGCCAGCCTCCCCGGGACAGGGGCCCGGACCCAGTACTTC. Its protein product is CASLPGTGARTQYF.

The V gene is TRBV7-8, the J gene TRBJ2-7; D unclear. Germline loops: CDR1 SGHVS, CDR2 FQNEAQ. The CDR3 contains 13 residues. V shed 4 bases and J shed 2 bases, with 9 bases lying between them. In DNA, the CDR3 is TGTGCCAGCAGCTGGGCAGGCCCCTACGAGCAGTACTTC. It specifies CASSWAGPYEQYF.

On this clone itself: Other DNA sequences within the sample encode an identical CDR3. The chain employs TRBV28 and TRBJ2-7; 11 bases are shared with TRBD1. V shed 7 bases and J 4 bases; nucleotides not matched to a gene: 12. Germline CDR1 MDHEN, CDR2 SYDVKM. The CDR3 is 16 amino acids. The CDR3 is CASTESGTGGRYEQYF. The CDR3 coding sequence is TGTGCCAGCACCGAATCCGGGACAGGGGGTCGTTACGAGCAGTACTTC.

This chain links TRBV6-5 with TRBJ1-4; D is undetermined. In germline, CDR1 is MNHEY, CDR2 SVGAGI. The CDR3 runs 14 residues. V dropped 2 bases and J dropped 8 bases, with 12 bases sitting between them. CDR3 DNA: TGTGCCAGCAGTTACCGGGGAATGAGCGAAAAACTGTTTTTT. Its protein product is CASSYRGMSEKLFF.

V and J are TRBV7-2 and TRBJ2-7; D is undetermined. Looked up from germline, CDR1 is SGHTA and CDR2 is FQGNSA. This CDR3 has 11 amino acids. V was pared by 5 bases and J by 3 bases, with 5 bases between. The CDR3 loop reads CASSNYYEQYF. In DNA, the CDR3 is TGTGCCAGCAGCAACTACTACGAGCAGTACTTC.

V gene TRBV29-1 combines with J gene TRBJ2-1; D gene uncertain. CDR1 is SQVTM and CDR2 is ANQGSEA in the germline V gene. The CDR3 is 10 amino acids. The CDR3: CSIRNNEQFF. The CDR3 DNA reads TGCAGTATCAGGAACAATGAGCAGTTCTTC.

In DNA, the CDR3 is TGTGCCAGCAGGGTAGCGGGAGAAGAGACCCAGTACTTC. Its translation is CASRVAGEETQYF. The chain carries TRBV27 and TRBJ2-5; 9 bases map to TRBD2. V lost 6 bases, J lost 3 bases, and 2 bases stayed unmatched. This CDR3 spans 13 amino acids. Germline CDR1 MNHEY, CDR2 SMNVEV (reference sequence).

J is TRBJ2-2 and V is TRBV5-5, with a tentative D call TRBD1 (5 bases). V lost 0 bases to trimming and J lost 6 bases, with 9 bases between them. The CDR3 covers 14 residues. Germline V gene data show CDR1 as SGHKS and CDR2 as YYEKEE (reference sequence). The CDR3 spells CASSLAVTAGELFF. CDR3 DNA: TGTGCCAGCAGCTTGGCCGTGACAGCCGGGGAGCTGTTTTTT.

This clone was seen only once. The chain uses TRBV7-2 and TRBJ2-3; no firm D call. Trimming took off 5 bases at V and 4 bases at J, with 10 bases between the two ends. CDR1 and CDR2 (germline): SGHTA, FQGNSA. This CDR3 region has 13 residues. Written as DNA, the CDR3 is TGTGCCAGCAGCGTAGGGCTCCCAGATACGCAGTATTTT. It specifies CASSVGLPDTQYF. The variable domain in full, with the rest retrieved from reference TRBV7-2 and TRBJ2-3, is GAGVSQSPSNKVTEKGKDVELRCDPISGHTALYWYRQSLGQGLEFLIYFQGNSAPDKSGLPSDRFSAERTGGSVSTLTIQRTQQEDSAVYLCASSVGLPDTQYFGPGTRLTVL.

CDR3 sequence reads: CASSLATPEKLFF. CDR3 DNA sequence: TGTGCCAGCAGCTTGGCAACACCCGAAAAACTGTTTTTT. The V call is TRBV5-5, the J call TRBJ1-4; D gene unclear. The CDR3 has 13 amino acids. Germline V gives CDR1 SGHKS, CDR2 YYEKEE (reference sequence). V lost 0 bases to trimming and J lost 8 bases, with 8 bases between them.